This is a list of T cell receptor beta chains from one sample in a study of Graves' ophthalmopathy and Graves' hyperthyroidism. Using its own MiXCR run on the multiplex PCR reads, TCRdb lists one record per CDR3 protein. The profile covers over a million distinct CDR3 sequences, with 35% to 40% appearing a single time and over 8.5% taken by the ten largest. The specimen was peripheral blood or thyroid tissue (not recorded which). All receptors derive from an adult man with Graves' hyperthyroidism. The CDR3 runs from the conserved cysteine through the conserved F or W. The D gene is left open where the match is weak. The listing skips clone size in some rows; elsewhere it reads once, few, many or a size class.

>.|TRBV6-5|.|TRBJ1-4
TGTGCCAGCAGTTATGAGGCGGGTCAGGGAGTTTTAGCTAATGAAAAACTGTTTTTT
CASSYEAGQGVLANEKLFF
>.|TRBV5-1|TRBD1|TRBJ2-7
TGCGCCAGCAGCTTGATGGACAGGGCGGACGAGCAGTACTTC
CASSLMDRADEQYF
>many|TRBV4-3|TRBD1|TRBJ1-2
TGCGCCAGCAGCCAAGAGTTCGGACAGGGAGGCTACACCTTC
CASSQEFGQGGYTF
>.|TRBV19|.|TRBJ2-1
TGTGCCAGTAGTATAGGGATGAACTACAATGAGCAGTTCTTC
CASSIGMNYNEQFF
>.|TRBV10-3|TRBD1|TRBJ2-7
TGTGCCATCAGTCTGGGACAGGGCAAATACGAGCAGTACTTC
CAISLGQGKYEQYF
>few|TRBV5-8|.|TRBJ2-7
TGTGCCAGCAGCTTTGGGGGAATGGGTAACGAGCAGTACTTC
CASSFGGMGNEQYF
>many|TRBV4-2|.|TRBJ1-2
TGTGCCAGCAGCCAAGAGACACGAAATGGCTACACCTTC
CASSQETRNGYTF
>many|TRBV20-1|TRBD2|TRBJ2-7
TGCAGTGCCGAGGAACTAGCGGGAGGGATCTCGGCCTACGAGCAGTACTTC
CSAEELAGGISAYEQYF
>many|TRBV10-3|.|TRBJ2-5
TGTGCCATCAGTGAGTCGGCCCAAGAGACCCAGTACTTC
CAISESAQETQYF
>many|TRBV24-1|TRBD2|TRBJ2-1
TGTGCCACCAGAACAGGGCCGATAGCGGGAAACAATGAGCAGTTCTTC
CATRTGPIAGNNEQFF
>many|TRBV2|TRBD1|TRBJ2-2
TGTGCCAGCAGTGAACGCCTGCGGACAGGCGACAACACCGGGGAGCTGTTTTTT
CASSERLRTGDNTGELFF
>few|TRBV6-5|.|TRBJ1-1
TGTGCCAGCAGATCACCCCTATCTCTTGAAGCTTTCTTT
CASRSPLSLEAFF
>.|TRBV9|TRBD2|TRBJ2-2
TGTGCCAGCAGCGTAGAGACGCGGACTAGCGGGAGTTCGGGCACCGGGGAGCTGTTTTTT
CASSVETRTSGSSGTGELFF
>many|TRBV19|TRBD1|TRBJ1-2
TGTGCCAGTACCTCGGGACAGACCGCCTATGGCTACACCTTC
CASTSGQTAYGYTF
>.|TRBV20-1|.|TRBJ2-7
TGCAGTGCTAGAGGGGGATCAGCGGTCAGCTACGAGCAGTACTTC
CSARGGSAVSYEQYF
>many|TRBV7-2|.|TRBJ1-1
TGTGCCAGCAGCTTAGTCTCAAAGAACACTGAAGCTTTCTTT
CASSLVSKNTEAFF
>.|TRBV28|.|TRBJ2-5
TGTGCCAGCACTACGACCGGGGCGGTGGGTGAGACCCAGTACTTC
CASTTTGAVGETQYF
>.|TRBV7-9|TRBD1|TRBJ1-6
TGTGCCAGCAGCTTTTCGGGACAGGCTTCACCCCTCCACTTT
CASSFSGQASPLHF